Listed below are T cell receptor beta chains from one sample, sequenced in a study of tumor-infiltrating lymphocytes in primary liver carcinoma. TCRdb re-called the multiplex PCR reads through MiXCR, storing one row per CDR3 protein. The table has approximately 110,000 distinct CDR3 sequences, approximately 70% seen once; the top ten hold approximately 9.9%. Material: liver tumor tissue from sampling region 1. The receptors originated from a woman aged 60-75 years with primary liver carcinoma and hepatitis B virus infection. Both conserved end residues are part of each CDR3. A D gene is named only where the DNA matches it firmly. The listing skips clone size in some rows; elsewhere it reads once, few, many or a size class.

size,V,J,D,CDR3,DNA
.,TRBV5-4,TRBJ2-2,TRBD1,CASSLPGTGGMGELFF,TGTGCCAGCAGCCTACCTGGGACAGGGGGAATGGGGGAGCTGTTTTTT
few,TRBV6-6,TRBJ1-1,.,CASSREGGAFF,TGTGCCAGCTCTAGGGAGGGGGGAGCTTTCTTT
.,TRBV5-1,TRBJ2-1,TRBD2,CASSLLVASGNNEQFF,TGCGCCAGCAGCTTATTAGTGGCTAGCGGGAACAATGAGCAGTTCTTC
many,TRBV29-1,TRBJ2-5,.,CSVGRGQETQYF,TGCAGCGTTGGAAGGGGGCAAGAGACCCAGTACTTC
once,TRBV29-1,TRBJ2-7,.,CRVEEKGHEQYF,TGCAGAGTTGAAGAAAAGGGTCACGAGCAGTACTTC
.,TRBV11-2,TRBJ2-1,.,CASNRLNPEIANEQSF,TGTGCCAGCAACCGACTAAACCCCGAGATTGCCAATGAGCAGTCCTTC
few,TRBV28,TRBJ1-6,TRBD1,CASSPPQGNNSPLHF,TGTGCCAGCAGTCCACCACAGGGGAATAATTCACCCCTCCACTTT
many,TRBV12-3/TRBV12-4,TRBJ2-1,TRBD2,CASSSSGSVREQFF,TGTGCCAGCAGTTCTAGCGGGAGTGTAAGGGAGCAGTTCTTC
.,TRBV9,TRBJ2-1,TRBD2,CASSIAPSGHSYNEQFF,TGTGCCAGCAGCATAGCTCCTAGCGGCCACTCCTACAATGAGCAGTTCTTC
once,TRBV30,TRBJ1-5,.,CAWKPPGPKPQPQHF,TGTGCCTGGAAGCCGCCGGGGCCAAAACCCCAGCCCCAGCACTTT
once,TRBV11-1,TRBJ2-1,.,CTGSFGTDNEQFF,TGTACCGGCAGCTTCGGGACCGACAATGAGCAGTTCTTC
once,TRBV4-1,TRBJ1-5,.,CASNQVQQGGRWHPQHF,TGCGCCAGCAACCAAGTACAACAGGGCGGGCGATGGCACCCCCAGCATTTT
.,TRBV11-2,TRBJ2-1,TRBD2,CASCLGGTSGNEQFF,TGTGCCAGCTGCTTAGGGGGTACTAGCGGAAATGAGCAGTTCTTC